Here is one T cell receptor (beta chain) with its context. TCRdb reanalyzed the 5' RACE reads and collapses them to one entry per CDR3 protein, without DNA. This sample's table reports 300,000 to 450,000 distinct CDR3 sequences. The entry originates in a study of T cells expressing NK-cell markers. CDR3 length: 18 residues. Germline assignment: CDR1 MNHEY and CDR2 SVGEGT. The chain couples TRBV6-2 or TRBV6-3 to TRBJ2-4; there is no DNA to check the TCRdb D call of TRBD2. Sample: blood T cells: a sorted CD56 or NKG2C T cell subset, CD4+ or CD8+ T cells, or bulk PBMC T cells (not recorded which). The sequence was collected from a man between 18 and 69 years old in good health. CDR3 amino acids: CASSYIRGEPRGRNIQYF.